The 19 T cell receptor beta chains below all came from one sample that was sequenced in a study of shared clonotypes between healthy human individuals. Generated by immunoSEQ multiplex PCR, the TCRdb table keeps only in-frame clones and is missing some. The table records 2 million to 2.5 million clones, roughly 93% of them present only once. The sample was naive CD4+ T cells from PBMCs. Subset given: CD45RA+ positively selected. The receptors stem from a man between 18 and 29 years old in good health. Some clones in this sample may be carry-over from other donors' samples.

The rearrangement links TRBV9 to TRBJ1-2, with TRBD1 identical over 7 bases. The germline V gene has CDR1 SGDLS and CDR2 YYNGEE. V lost 3 bases and J lost 6; bases outside the gene matches: 11. The CDR3 contains 15 residues. The CDR3: CASSARDSRYDGYTF. DNA for the CDR3: TGTGCCAGCAGCGCGAGGGACAGCCGGTACGATGGCTACACCTTC.

This clone was observed a handful of times. The genes are TRBV9 and TRBJ1-1; D possibly corresponds to TRBD1 (6 bases). CDR1 is SGDLS and CDR2 is YYNGEE in the germline V gene. This CDR3 contains 13 residues. Trimming left V 4 bases short and J 5 bases short, with 12 bases between. The CDR3 DNA reads TGTGCCAGCAGCTCACAGGGATGGACTGAAGCTTTCTTT. Its translation: CASSSQGWTEAFF.

This chain joins TRBV9 and TRBJ2-1, with TRBD2 identical over 8 bases. Germline trimming cut 4 bases from V and 5 bases from J; bases unmatched to any gene: 11. Germline V gives CDR1 SGDLS, CDR2 YYNGEE. The CDR3 runs 16 residues. CDR3 sequence: CASSYIAGNENNEQFF. CDR3 nucleotides: TGTGCCAGCAGCTATATAGCGGGAAACGAAAACAATGAGCAGTTCTTC.

As for this clone: Additional DNA sequences in this sample encode the identical CDR3. The V gene is TRBV27, the J gene TRBJ1-2, with 9 positions matching TRBD1. CDR3 length: 14 residues. V trimming: 0 bases; J trimming: 5 bases; junction bases outside the gene matches: 1. Germline V lookup: CDR1 MNHEY, CDR2 SMNVEV (reference sequence). The CDR3 sequence is CASSLSDRGYGYTF. DNA for the CDR3: TGTGCCAGCAGTTTATCGGACAGGGGTTATGGCTACACCTTC.

The chain links TRBV5-1 to TRBJ2-1; D not resolved. This CDR3 comprises 12 residues. Looked up from germline, CDR1 is SGHRS and CDR2 is YFSETQ. Trimming shortened V by 0 bases and J by 6 bases, and 4 bases separated the two germline ends. The CDR3 DNA sequence: TGCGCCAGCAGCTTGGTAACCAATGAGCAGTTCTTC. This encodes CASSLVTNEQFF.

This clone was found once. The chain links TRBV29-1 to TRBJ2-3; D gene unclear. Between the trimmed V and J ends, which lost 4 bases and 6 bases, there was a span of 14 bases. The CDR3 contains 13 residues. Germline-derived CDR1 and CDR2 are SQVTM and ANQGSEA. DNA of the CDR3: TGCAGCGTTGCGACTGGCGACCTGGATACGCAGTATTTT. Protein product: CSVATGDLDTQYF.

Of note for this clone: Within the sample, other DNA sequences also encode this same CDR3. The chain recombines TRBV28 with TRBJ2-7; TRBD1 is a possible D gene (6 bases). Germline CDR1 is MDHEN and CDR2 is SYDVKM. The CDR3 runs to 13 residues. V shed 6 bases and J shed 2 bases, with 11 bases lying between them. CDR3 sequence: CASSLGTPYEQYF. In DNA, the CDR3 is TGTGCCAGCAGCCTTGGGACACCCTACGAGCAGTACTTC.

The chain is built from TRBV9 and TRBJ1-5, with unresolved D. This CDR3 spans 15 amino acids. The V end lost 1 base, the J end lost 0 bases, and 8 bases lay between the germline ends. Germline CDR1 and CDR2: SGDLS and YYNGEE. The CDR3 is CASSVNGDSNQPQHF. The CDR3 bases are TGTGCCAGCAGCGTAAACGGCGATAGCAATCAGCCCCAGCATTTT.

J is TRBJ2-2 and V is TRBV11-2; D is possibly TRBD1 or TRBD2 (5 bases each). Between the trimmed V and J ends, which lost 10 bases and 1 base, there was a span of 13 bases. The V gene's germline CDR1 is SGHAT and CDR2 FQNNGV. The CDR3 has 14 residues. CDR3 residues: CATGTARNTGELFF. CDR3 DNA sequence: TGTGCCACCGGGACGGCCCGGAACACCGGGGAGCTGTTTTTT.

This chain uses TRBV7-2 with TRBJ2-3, with a possible D match to TRBD1 (5 bases). The CDR3 sequence is 14 residues long. Germline loops: CDR1 SGHTA, CDR2 FQGNSA. V was cut by 5 bases and J by 4 bases, with 13 bases left in between. As DNA, the CDR3 is TGTGCCAGCAGCCAGGGTTCCCACTCAGATACGCAGTATTTT. This codes for CASSQGSHSDTQYF. Together with reference TRBV7-2 and TRBJ2-3, the CDR3 gives the full variable domain: GAGVSQSPSNKVTEKGKDVELRCDPISGHTALYWYRQSLGQGLEFLIYFQGNSAPDKSGLPSDRFSAERTGGSVSTLTIQRTQQEDSAVYLCASSQGSHSDTQYFGPGTRLTVL.

This clone occurred once. This chain joins TRBV4-1 and TRBJ2-3, with TRBD2 matching over 8 bases. The CDR3 is 18 residues long. Germline CDR1 and CDR2: MGHRA and YSYEKL. The J segment lost 6 bases and the V segment lost 0 bases, leaving 14 bases of the junction unmatched. The CDR3 here is CASSQDLGASRGGDTQYF. In nucleotides, the CDR3 is TGCGCCAGCAGCCAAGATTTAGGTGCTAGCCGGGGGGGGGATACGCAGTATTTT.

V gene TRBV28 combines with J gene TRBJ2-7; 9 bases match TRBD2. Germline V gives CDR1 MDHEN, CDR2 SYDVKM. V lost 2 bases, J lost 0 bases, and 11 bases stayed unmatched. CDR3 size: 18 residues. The CDR3 protein is CASSLAGGPSQISYEQYF. CDR3 nucleotides: TGTGCCAGCAGTTTAGCGGGAGGGCCTAGCCAGATCTCCTACGAGCAGTACTTC.

Comments on this clone: In the same sample, other DNA sequences code for this CDR3. V gene TRBV2 combines with J gene TRBJ2-2; a weak D match, TRBD2 (5 bases). The CDR3 is made up of 13 amino acids. The germline CDR1 and CDR2 sequences are SNHLY and FYNNEI. The ends were cut back, 4 bases at V and 5 bases at J, with 8 bases in the middle. The CDR3 DNA sequence: TGTGCCAGCAGTGTGAGCGGAACCGGGGAGCTGTTTTTT. Amino acid sequence: CASSVSGTGELFF.

The chain combines TRBV9 with TRBJ1-3; TRBD1 might be the D (6 bases). Trimming took 4 bases from V and 0 from J, leaving 8 bases between them. The germline V gene has CDR1 SGDLS and CDR2 YYNGEE. The CDR3 consists of 14 residues. In DNA form, the CDR3 reads TGTGCCAGCAGCAGACAGGACTCTGGAAACACCATATATTTT. Protein sequence: CASSRQDSGNTIYF.

The chain has TRBV6-1 and TRBJ1-5; no firm D call. V dropped 2 bases and J dropped 7 bases, with 15 bases sitting between them. The CDR3 length is 15 residues. Germline V gives CDR1 MNHNS, CDR2 SASEGT. The CDR3 region has the DNA TGTGCCAGCAGTGAAATTCGACCGGCCAGCCAGCCCCAGCATTTT. Translation: CASSEIRPASQPQHF.

In its sample, this clone was seen once. Other DNA sequences in the sample encode the same CDR3. The chain couples TRBV11-3 to TRBJ2-1; D is undetermined. Germline values: CDR1 SGHNT, CDR2 YENEEA. The V end was cut by 0 bases, the J end by 4 bases, with 7 bases between. The CDR3 extends over 14 amino acids. The CDR3 spells CASSLEGRYNEQFF. CDR3 bases: TGTGCCAGCAGCTTAGAGGGCCGTTACAATGAGCAGTTCTTC.

The rearrangement uses TRBV28 and TRBJ2-2; possibly TRBD1 for D (6 bases). Germline CDR1 is MDHEN and CDR2 is SYDVKM. Between the trimmed V and J ends, which lost 4 bases and 0 bases, there was a span of 12 bases. The CDR3 is 16 residues long. CDR3 residues: CASSSDRKANTGELFF. CDR3 DNA: TGTGCCAGCAGTTCCGACAGGAAGGCGAACACCGGGGAGCTGTTTTTT.

V usage is TRBV11-2 and J usage is TRBJ2-1; 9 bases agree with TRBD2. This CDR3 has 15 residues. Germline lookup yields CDR1 SGHAT and CDR2 FQNNGV. The junction had 12 bases not matched to a gene; V was cut back by 6 bases and J by 9 bases. CDR3 in amino acids: CASSNSGSLSIEQFF. DNA for the CDR3: TGTGCCAGCAGTAATAGCGGGAGTCTCTCCATTGAGCAGTTCTTC.

J is TRBJ2-3 and V is TRBV10-3; D unclear. Germline V CDR1 and CDR2: ENHRY, SYGVKD. The CDR3 covers 16 residues. Trimming removed 3 bases at V and 1 base at J, with 14 bases between. The DNA of the CDR3 is TGTGCCATCAGTGAATGGGCCGGCGCTGGCACAGATACGCAGTATTTT. This translates into CAISEWAGAGTDTQYF.